This entry concerns a single TCR beta chain. The antigen is not known. This entry belongs to a study of beta chain features in type 1 diabetes. Findings and limits, study-wide: All four CD4+ subsets of Type 1 diabetes patients contained TCRB CDR3s that were moderately but significantly shorter. Equally in patients and controls, shorter templates might have been favored by PCR.

The entirety of the isolated RNA underwent reverse transcription, so expressed TCRB transcripts were sequenced. Sequencing used immunoSEQ multiplex PCR; TCRdb keeps in-frame clones, though not all of them. The sample lists hundreds of thousands of clones; 13% were seen once. The V gene's germline CDR1 is MDHEN and CDR2 SYDVKM. Trimming left V 6 bases short and J 3 bases short, with 12 bases between. The CDR3 sequence is 13 residues long. The single heparinised draw taken from each donor contained roughly 100 mL of blood on average. CD4+ naive, central memory, regulatory and stem cell-like memory subsets were isolated by sorting on CD45RO/CCR7/CD25/CD127/CD95/CD27.

This chain connects TRBV28 to TRBJ2-7; D is unclear. This receptor was identified in a man aged 18 to 30 with type 1 diabetes. Sample: naive CD4+ T cells from blood. The DNA of the CDR3 is TGTGCCAGCAGCTTAGGACGTGTCTACGAGCAGTACTTC. Translated: CASSLGRVYEQYF.